These 16 T cell receptor beta chains share one sample of origin, sequenced in a study of vaccination effects on CD4 cells after COVID-19. TCRdb's table, derived via immunoSEQ multiplex PCR, lists solely in-frame clones and lacks some. Of fewer than 40,000 clones in the sample, less than 85% were seen once. Isolating CD4+ T cells followed ten to eleven days of culture. Antigens for these TCRs are unknown. The input for sequencing was CD4+ T cells from PBMCs cultured without peptide, taken before COVID-19 vaccination. The receptors shown here come from a human donor who received a COVID-19 vaccine.

This clone came up a few times. The rearrangement uses TRBV2 and TRBJ1-5; D remains ambiguous. Germline loops: CDR1 SNHLY, CDR2 FYNNEI. This CDR3 is 17 amino acids long. Trimming removed 6 bases from V and 1 base from J, with 19 bases in between. CDR3 region: CASRGYRKVSSNQPQHF. CDR3 sequence (DNA): TGTGCCAGCAGGGGGTATAGAAAGGTTTCGAGCAATCAGCCCCAGCATTTT.

This chain connects TRBV11-2 to TRBJ1-3; D may be TRBD1 (6 bases). V was clipped by 2 bases and J by 5 bases, with 10 bases between them. This CDR3 contains 14 residues. Germline V lookup: CDR1 SGHAT, CDR2 FQNNGV. Written as DNA, the CDR3 is TGTGCCAGCAGCTTACAACAGGGACGAAACACCATATATTTT. Translating gives CASSLQQGRNTIYF.

This sequence joins TRBV6-5 and TRBJ2-7; D is possibly TRBD1 (5 bases). The V gene lost 6 bases and the J gene lost 2 bases, with 11 bases spanning the gap. CDR1 MNHEY and CDR2 SVGAGI come from the germline V gene. This CDR3 has 13 residues. CDR3 sequence reads: CASRAGQTYEQYF. The CDR3, as DNA: TGTGCCAGCAGGGCAGGGCAGACCTACGAGCAGTACTTC.

This sequence joins TRBV10-2 and TRBJ1-4; weak D call: TRBD1 (5 bases). Looked up from germline, CDR1 is WSHSY and CDR2 is SAAADI. With 2 bases removed from V and 6 bases from J, the gap between germline ends came to 13 bases. The CDR3 runs to 15 residues. The CDR3 is CASSEEGRGDEKLFF. As DNA, the CDR3 is TGCGCCAGCAGTGAGGAGGGACGTGGGGATGAAAAACTGTTTTTT.

The chain has TRBV6-4 and TRBJ1-5, with D unclear. CDR1 MRHNA and CDR2 SNTAGT come from the germline V gene. The length of the CDR3 is 15 residues. Between the trimmed V and J ends, which lost 8 bases and 6 bases, there was a span of 20 bases. The CDR3 region is CASSFQRSPSQPQHF. DNA of the CDR3: TGTGCCAGCTCCTTCCAGAGGAGCCCGAGTCAGCCCCAGCATTTT.

The chain couples TRBV20-1 to TRBJ2-7, with 9 bases fitting TRBD1. V gave up 3 bases and J gave up 2 bases; unmatched junction bases: 5. In germline, CDR1 is DFQATT, CDR2 SNEGSKA (reference sequence). The CDR3 sequence is 14 residues long. CDR3 residues: CSASEGQGTYEQYF. The CDR3 coding sequence is TGCAGTGCTAGTGAGGGACAGGGAACCTACGAGCAGTACTTC.

This clone came up a few times. The gene calls are TRBV10-1 and TRBJ2-7; D is perhaps TRBD2 (7 bases). V was cut by 8 bases and J by 7 bases, with 18 bases left in between. The CDR3 runs 13 residues. In germline, CDR1 is WNHNN, CDR2 SYGVQD (reference sequence). The CDR3 DNA follows: TGCGCCAGCGGGAGGGGGACTGGGGGTGAGCAGTACTTC. Amino acid sequence: CASGRGTGGEQYF.

The rearrangement uses TRBV19 and TRBJ2-5, with D tentatively TRBD1 or TRBD2 (5 bases each). This CDR3 comprises 14 residues. Germline V lookup: CDR1 LNHDA, CDR2 SQIVND (reference sequence). V was shortened by 5 bases and J by 5 bases, with 15 bases between the two germline ends. DNA of the CDR3: TGTGCCAGTAGTTACGGAGGAAAGGGGGAGACCCAGTACTTC. Its protein is CASSYGGKGETQYF.

This clone was detected a few times. The V gene is TRBV29-1, the J gene TRBJ2-7; TRBD2 matches 8 bases. The CDR3 consists of 14 residues. V shed 6 bases and J 3 bases; nucleotides not matched to a gene: 10. The germline CDR1 and CDR2 sequences are SQVTM and ANQGSEA. CDR3 region: CSVRKGTSGYEQYF. The CDR3 nucleotides read TGCAGCGTCCGCAAGGGTACTAGCGGCTACGAGCAGTACTTC.

This clone has just a few counts. The J gene is TRBJ2-6, the V gene TRBV10-3, with D maybe TRBD1 (6 bases). V was shortened by 4 bases and J by 0 bases, with 7 bases between the two germline ends. The germline V gene encodes CDR1 ENHRY and CDR2 SYGVKD. CDR3 length equals 15 residues. CDR3 DNA: TGTGCCATCAGTGGACAGGTCTCTGGGGCCAACGTCCTGACTTTC. Amino acids: CAISGQVSGANVLTF.

This clone appeared once. V is TRBV9 and J is TRBJ2-5, with a possible D match to TRBD2 (6 bases). Between the trimmed V and J ends, which lost 4 bases and 3 bases, there was a span of 16 bases. The CDR3 is 15 amino acids. CDR1 SGDLS and CDR2 YYNGEE come from the germline V gene. The CDR3 DNA follows: TGTGCCAGCAGCAAAGGACGCTGGGGGGAAGAGACCCAGTACTTC. It codes for CASSKGRWGEETQYF.

This clone came up a few times. CDR3: CASSLESGNEQFF. CDR3 DNA: TGTGCCAGCAGTCTCGAATCGGGGAATGAGCAGTTCTTC. V and J are TRBV6-4 and TRBJ2-1; maybe TRBD2 (5 bases). The CDR3 is 13 amino acids. With 5 bases removed from V and 7 bases from J, the gap between germline ends came to 12 bases. CDR1 and CDR2 (germline): MRHNA, SNTAGT.

This sequence joins TRBV5-1 and TRBJ2-1; D unclear. Germline CDR1 is SGHRS and CDR2 is YFSETQ. V dropped 0 bases and J dropped 2 bases, with 9 bases sitting between them. This CDR3 has 15 amino acids. CDR3 sequence (DNA): TGCGCCAGCAGCTTGGTTGAGACGGCCTACAATGAGCAGTTCTTC. Its protein product is CASSLVETAYNEQFF.

The chain employs TRBV7-9 and TRBJ1-2; D not certain. V was shortened by 5 bases and J by 3 bases, with 25 bases between the two germline ends. Germline-derived CDR1 and CDR2 are SEHNR and FQNEAQ (reference sequence). The CDR3 is 18 residues long. Here the CDR3 reads CASSPFGVVLRRDYGYTF. In DNA form, the CDR3 reads TGTGCCAGCAGCCCGTTCGGGGTTGTTTTAAGACGGGACTATGGCTACACCTTC.

J is TRBJ1-1 and V is TRBV3-1 (or the pseudogene TRBV3-2); D may be TRBD1 (5 bases). V dropped 4 bases and J dropped 1 base, with 7 bases sitting between them. The CDR3 runs 13 residues. Germline V gene sequence: CDR1 LGHDT, CDR2 YNNKEL (reference sequence). The DNA of the CDR3 is TGTGCCAGCAGCCGACAGACGAACACTGAAGCTTTCTTT. Amino acid sequence: CASSRQTNTEAFF.

The table lists this clone with a count of one. This sequence joins TRBV7-9 and TRBJ2-1; 11 bases line up with TRBD2. Looked up from germline, CDR1 is SEHNR and CDR2 is FQNEAQ (reference sequence). The CDR3 extends over 15 amino acids. V shed 5 bases, J shed 8 bases, and the junction held 8 bases outside the gene matches. CDR3 sequence (DNA): TGTGCCAGCAGCCTAACTAGCGGGAGTCAGGATGAGCAGTTCTTC. This translates into CASSLTSGSQDEQFF.